Sequencing of this TCR beta chain was carried out in a study of T cell responses to AZD1222 COVID-19 vaccine. General study findings and limits: Repertoires in all cases were sampled only once the peak T cell response had passed.

Clones were read by immunoSEQ multiplex PCR, and TCRdb kept only the in-frame ones, dropping some. This repertoire shows fewer than 130,000 clones, 94% found once; its top ten account for roughly 3.1%. Looked up from germline, CDR1 is SGHTA and CDR2 is FQGNSA. The CDR3 loop spans 18 amino acids. The ends lost 2 bases at V and 3 bases at J; junction bases unmatched: 13. This clone was detected once. Its antigen is still unknown. The rearrangement joins TRBV7-2 to TRBJ2-7, with 10 bases aligning to TRBD1. Sequencing used peripheral blood, obtained 28 days after the second AZD1222 dose. The source of this sequence is an adult who received the AZD1222 COVID-19 vaccine. In DNA form, the CDR3 reads TGTGCCAGCAGCTTAACTAGCTGGGCGGGGACAGGGGACTACGAGCAGTACTTC. Amino acids: CASSLTSWAGTGDYEQYF.